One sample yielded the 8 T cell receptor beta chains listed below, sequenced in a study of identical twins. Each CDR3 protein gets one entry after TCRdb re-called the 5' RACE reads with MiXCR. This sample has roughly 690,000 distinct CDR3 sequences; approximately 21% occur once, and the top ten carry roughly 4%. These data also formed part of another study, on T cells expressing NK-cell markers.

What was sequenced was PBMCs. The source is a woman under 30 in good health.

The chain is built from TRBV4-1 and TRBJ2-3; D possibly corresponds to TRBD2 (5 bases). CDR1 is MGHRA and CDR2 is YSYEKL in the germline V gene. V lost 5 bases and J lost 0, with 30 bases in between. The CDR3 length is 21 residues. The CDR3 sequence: CASSARISLRSGITSTDTQYF. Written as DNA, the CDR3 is TGCGCCAGCAGCGCCCGAATCTCGTTAAGGTCCGGGATCACTAGCACAGATACGCAGTATTTT.

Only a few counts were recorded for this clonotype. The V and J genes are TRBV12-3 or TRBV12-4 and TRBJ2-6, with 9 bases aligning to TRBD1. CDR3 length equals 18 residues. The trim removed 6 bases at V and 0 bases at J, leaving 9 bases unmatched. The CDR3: CASSPGTGLLSGANVLTF. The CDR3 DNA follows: TGTGCCAGCAGCCCCGGGACAGGGCTCCTCTCTGGGGCCAACGTCCTGACTTTC.

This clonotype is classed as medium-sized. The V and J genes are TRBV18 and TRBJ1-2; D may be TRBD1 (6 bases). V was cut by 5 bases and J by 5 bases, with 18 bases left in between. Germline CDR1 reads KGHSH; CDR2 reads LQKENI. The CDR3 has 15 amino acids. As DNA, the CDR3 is TGTGCCAGCTCATCGACGGATCGACAGGTTTATGGCTACACCTTC. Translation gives CASSSTDRQVYGYTF.

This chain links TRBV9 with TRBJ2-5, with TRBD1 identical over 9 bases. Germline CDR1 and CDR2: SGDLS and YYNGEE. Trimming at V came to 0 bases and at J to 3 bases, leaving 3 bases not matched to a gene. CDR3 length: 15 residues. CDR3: CASSVGDREEETQYF. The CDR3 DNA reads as TGTGCCAGCAGCGTAGGGGACAGGGAAGAAGAGACCCAGTACTTC.

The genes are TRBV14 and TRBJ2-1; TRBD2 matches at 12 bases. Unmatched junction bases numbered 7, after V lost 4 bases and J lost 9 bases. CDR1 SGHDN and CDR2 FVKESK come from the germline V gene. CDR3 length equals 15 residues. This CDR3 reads CASSRLAGGFAEQFF. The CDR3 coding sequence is TGTGCCAGCAGCCGTCTAGCGGGAGGGTTTGCTGAGCAGTTCTTC. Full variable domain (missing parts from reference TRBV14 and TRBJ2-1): EAGVTQFPSHSVIEKGQTVTLRCDPISGHDNLYWYRRVMGKEIKFLLHFVKESKQDESGMPNNRFLAERTGGTYSTLKVQPAELEDSGVYFCASSRLAGGFAEQFFGPGTRLTVL.

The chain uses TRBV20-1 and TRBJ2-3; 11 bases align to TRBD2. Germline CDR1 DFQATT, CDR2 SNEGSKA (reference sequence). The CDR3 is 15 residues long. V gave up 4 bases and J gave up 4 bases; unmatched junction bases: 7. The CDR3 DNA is TGCAGTGCTACCAAGACTAGCGGGGCATCAGATACGCAGTATTTT. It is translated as CSATKTSGASDTQYF.

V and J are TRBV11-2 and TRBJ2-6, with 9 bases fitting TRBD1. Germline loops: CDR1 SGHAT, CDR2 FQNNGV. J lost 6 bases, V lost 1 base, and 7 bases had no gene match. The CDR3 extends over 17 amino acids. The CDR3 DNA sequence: TGTGCCAGCAGCTTAGTGAGGGGGACAGGGTCGGCCAACGTCCTGACTTTC. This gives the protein CASSLVRGTGSANVLTF.

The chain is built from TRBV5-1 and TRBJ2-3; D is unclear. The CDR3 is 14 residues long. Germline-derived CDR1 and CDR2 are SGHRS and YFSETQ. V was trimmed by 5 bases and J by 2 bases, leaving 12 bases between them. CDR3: CASRNGAITDTQYF. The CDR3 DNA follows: TGCGCCAGCAGGAATGGTGCTATCACAGATACGCAGTATTTT.